Sequencing of this T cell receptor (beta chain) was carried out in a study of CD8+ T cells in alopecia areata. Looking at the study overall: The investigators scored severity in treated patients by the percentage of affected scalp area.

This clone was detected many times. Antigen specificity is unknown. Germline V gene sequence: CDR1 SQVTM, CDR2 ANQGSEA. Trimming removed 4 bases from V and 5 bases from J, with 12 bases in between. This CDR3 is 12 amino acids long. Extracted from the samples, RNA was reverse transcribed into cDNA to serve as the sequencing template. Sequenced by immunoSEQ multiplex PCR; TCRdb stores in-frame clones only, minus some. The data show approximately 200,000 clones, with about 40% seen just once and around 2.8% held by the top ten. Treatment reported: oral pan-JAK inhibitor, 5-10 mg twice daily. PBMC-derived CD4+ and CD8+ T cells were sorted. Study findings and constraints: In scalp samples, resident alphabeta T cells of normal skin are also sequenced. Elevated clonality characterized lesional scalp relative to normal scalp, particularly in alopecia totalis/universalis.

This TCR was recovered from a human donor with alopecia areata. Sample: CD4+ T cells sorted from blood, taken at roughly week 36, from a patient treated with tofacitinib. V is TRBV29-1 and J is TRBJ2-7; D is unclear. The CDR3 DNA reads TGCAGCGTTGCAATCCAACTCCACGAGCAGTACTTC. Translation: CSVAIQLHEQYF.